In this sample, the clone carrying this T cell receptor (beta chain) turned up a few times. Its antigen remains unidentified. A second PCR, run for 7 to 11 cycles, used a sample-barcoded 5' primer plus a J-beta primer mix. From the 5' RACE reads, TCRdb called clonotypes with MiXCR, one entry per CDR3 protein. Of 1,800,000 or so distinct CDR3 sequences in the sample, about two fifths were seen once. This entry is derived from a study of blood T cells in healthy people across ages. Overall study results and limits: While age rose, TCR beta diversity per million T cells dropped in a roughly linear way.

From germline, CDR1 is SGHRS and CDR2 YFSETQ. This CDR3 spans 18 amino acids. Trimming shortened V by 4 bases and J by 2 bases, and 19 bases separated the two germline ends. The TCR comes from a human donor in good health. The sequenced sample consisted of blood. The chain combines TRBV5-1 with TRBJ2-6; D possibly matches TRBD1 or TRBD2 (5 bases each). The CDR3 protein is CASSPGTGPVAGANVLTF. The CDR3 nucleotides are TGCGCCAGCAGCCCCGGGACGGGACCAGTAGCTGGGGCCAACGTCCTGACTTTC. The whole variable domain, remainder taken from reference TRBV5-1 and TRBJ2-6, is KAGVTQTPRYLIKTRGQQVTLSCSPISGHRSVSWYQQTPGQGLQFLFEYFSETQRNKGNFPGRFSGRQFSNSRSEMNVSTLELGDSALYLCASSPGTGPVAGANVLTFGAGSRLTVL.